The rows below give T cell receptor beta chains drawn from one sample of a study of PD-1 blockade in classical Hodgkin lymphoma. Repertoires were generated with immunoSEQ multiplex PCR, while TCRdb's copy carries only in-frame clones and drops some. The sample contains around 66,000 clones, 71% of which appear only once. This material consisted of peripheral blood mononuclear cells (PBMCs), taken before the second cycle of nivolumab. Every receptor here comes from a human donor with classical Hodgkin lymphoma. CDR3s include the opening cysteine and the closing phenylalanine or tryptophan. The D gene is left open where the match is weak. The size entry is marked missing in some rows and otherwise reads once, few, many or a size class.

D	size	length	V	J	CDR3	DNA
TRBD2	-	14	TRBV10-2	TRBJ2-7	CASSGPAGGYEQYF	TGCGCCAGCAGTGGCCCAGCGGGGGGGTACGAGCAGTACTTC
-	-	14	TRBV18	TRBJ1-6	CASSPSPGSSPLHF	TGTGCCAGCTCACCTTCCCCAGGAAGTTCACCCCTCCACTTT
-	-	13	TRBV7-9	TRBJ1-5	CASSFAGNQPQHF	TGTGCCAGCAGCTTCGCGGGGAATCAGCCCCAGCATTTT
TRBD1	-	15	TRBV5-6	TRBJ2-3	CASSSGTGGRDTQYF	TGTGCCAGCAGCTCCGGGACAGGGGGGAGGGATACGCAGTATTTT
-	-	12	TRBV5-1	TRBJ1-1	CASSPEGYEAFF	TGCGCCAGCAGCCCAGAGGGATATGAAGCTTTCTTT
-	-	11	TRBV20-1	TRBJ2-7	CSARAEYEQYF	TGCAGTGCTAGAGCGGAGTACGAGCAGTACTTC
TRBD1	-	14	TRBV5-4	TRBJ2-7	CASSLGQGEGEQYF	TGTGCCAGCAGCTTGGGACAGGGTGAGGGCGAGCAGTACTTC
-	-	14	TRBV6-1	TRBJ1-5	CASNRELSNQPQHF	TGTGCCAGCAACCGGGAGCTTAGCAATCAGCCCCAGCATTTT
-	-	13	TRBV29-1	TRBJ1-2	CSVEGYPNYGYTF	TGCAGCGTTGAGGGGTATCCGAACTATGGCTACACCTTC
TRBD1	-	14	TRBV19	TRBJ2-2	CASCLQGASGELFF	TGTGCCAGTTGCTTACAGGGGGCTAGCGGGGAGCTGTTTTTT
-	-	14	TRBV5-1	TRBJ2-7	CASSLVDNSYEQYF	TGCGCCAGCAGCCTAGTGGACAACTCCTACGAGCAGTACTTC
TRBD2	-	13	TRBV10-3	TRBJ2-7	CAISDGGTYEQYF	TGTGCCATCAGTGACGGGGGGACCTACGAGCAGTACTTC
-	-	14	TRBV2	TRBJ1-5	CASRVGGTNQPQHF	TGTGCCAGCAGGGTTGGGGGTACCAATCAGCCCCAGCATTTT
-	-	14	TRBV15	TRBJ1-1	CATSTLGGDTEAFF	TGTGCCACCAGCACCCTAGGAGGGGACACTGAAGCTTTCTTT
-	-	12	TRBV7-9	TRBJ2-3	CASSLVADTQYF	TGTGCCAGCAGCTTAGTAGCCGATACGCAGTATTTT
TRBD2	-	15	TRBV5-4	TRBJ2-7	CASSLEVGGWDEQYF	TGTGCCAGCAGCTTGGAAGTGGGAGGGTGGGACGAGCAGTACTTC
-	few	15	TRBV11-2	TRBJ1-3	CASSLDPALGNTIYF	TGTGCCAGCAGCTTAGATCCCGCCTTGGGAAACACCATATATTTT
-	-	12	TRBV5-6	TRBJ1-1	CASSLGDTEAFF	TGTGCCAGCAGCTTGGGGGACACTGAAGCTTTCTTT
-	-	12	TRBV11-3	TRBJ2-7	CASSSLLYEQYF	TGTGCCAGCAGCTCCCTTTTGTACGAGCAGTACTTC
TRBD1	few	16	TRBV2	TRBJ1-6	CASSRPGQGPHSPLHF	TGTGCCAGCAGTAGACCGGGACAGGGGCCCCATTCACCCCTCCACTTT
TRBD2	-	12	TRBV6-1	TRBJ2-7	CASRLAGGEQYF	TGTGCCAGCAGGCTAGCGGGAGGCGAGCAGTACTTC
-	few	13	TRBV5-5	TRBJ1-4	CASSLATNEKLFF	TGTGCCAGCAGCTTGGCCACCAATGAAAAACTGTTTTTT
-	-	15	TRBV18	TRBJ1-1	CASSPLSGVNTEAFF	TGTGCCAGCTCACCACTCTCAGGGGTGAACACTGAAGCTTTCTTT
TRBD1	-	15	TRBV2	TRBJ2-1	CASRRDRSELNEQFF	TGTGCCAGCAGGAGGGACAGGTCGGAACTCAATGAGCAGTTCTTC
-	-	13	TRBV2	TRBJ1-1	CASCKVQNTEAFF	TGTGCCAGCTGCAAGGTCCAGAACACTGAAGCTTTCTTT
-	-	15	TRBV11-2	TRBJ2-3	CASSPGHSKGDTQYF	TGTGCCAGCAGCCCGGGACACTCCAAGGGAGATACGCAGTATTTT
-	-	12	TRBV2	TRBJ2-1	CASSDAYNEQFF	TGTGCCAGCAGTGATGCATACAATGAGCAGTTCTTC
-	once	14	TRBV7-9	TRBJ2-5	CASSLGAGEETQYF	TGTGCCAGCAGCTTAGGGGCAGGGGAGGAGACCCAGTACTTC
-	many	13	TRBV19	TRBJ2-1	CASSIDGGNEQFF	TGTGCCAGTAGTATAGATGGGGGAAATGAGCAGTTCTTC
-	-	11	TRBV6-6	TRBJ2-5	CASRGYETQYF	TGTGCCTCCAGGGGATATGAGACCCAGTACTTC
-	-	11	TRBV2	TRBJ1-1	CASSALAEAFF	TGTGCCAGCAGTGCTCTCGCCGAAGCTTTCTTT
-	few	14	TRBV30	TRBJ1-1	CAWSEAFGHTEAFF	TGTGCCTGGAGTGAGGCGTTTGGGCACACTGAAGCTTTCTTT
TRBD2	-	16	TRBV7-9	TRBJ2-3	CASSISSGGNTDTQYF	TGTGCCAGCAGCATCTCTAGCGGGGGAAACACAGATACGCAGTATTTT
-	-	12	TRBV4-2	TRBJ2-1	CASQGSAGEQFF	TGTGCCAGCCAAGGCTCCGCGGGTGAGCAGTTCTTC
-	-	12	TRBV11-3	TRBJ1-2	CASSPRDGSYTF	TGTGCCAGCAGCCCACGAGACGGGAGCTACACCTTC
TRBD1	once	15	TRBV6-6	TRBJ1-2	CASSPRDRGNYGYTF	TGTGCCAGCAGCCCCCGGGACAGGGGGAACTATGGCTACACCTTC
TRBD2	few	16	TRBV9	TRBJ2-7	CASSVLGTSGTYEQYF	TGTGCCAGCAGCGTGCTAGGGACTAGCGGGACCTACGAGCAGTACTTC
-	-	12	TRBV29-1	TRBJ1-1	CSVSRGNTEAFF	TGCAGCGTGTCCAGGGGGAACACTGAAGCTTTCTTT
-	medium-sized	11	TRBV2	TRBJ1-2	CASSEGGGYTF	TGTGCCAGCAGTGAAGGAGGCGGCTACACCTTC
-	-	16	TRBV4-1	TRBJ1-2	CASSQLGTNANYGYTF	TGCGCCAGCAGCCAATTGGGGACAAACGCTAACTATGGCTACACCTTC
-	-	14	TRBV9	TRBJ2-7	CASSASSDGTPQYF	TGTGCCAGCAGCGCTTCCTCGGACGGGACCCCGCAGTACTTC